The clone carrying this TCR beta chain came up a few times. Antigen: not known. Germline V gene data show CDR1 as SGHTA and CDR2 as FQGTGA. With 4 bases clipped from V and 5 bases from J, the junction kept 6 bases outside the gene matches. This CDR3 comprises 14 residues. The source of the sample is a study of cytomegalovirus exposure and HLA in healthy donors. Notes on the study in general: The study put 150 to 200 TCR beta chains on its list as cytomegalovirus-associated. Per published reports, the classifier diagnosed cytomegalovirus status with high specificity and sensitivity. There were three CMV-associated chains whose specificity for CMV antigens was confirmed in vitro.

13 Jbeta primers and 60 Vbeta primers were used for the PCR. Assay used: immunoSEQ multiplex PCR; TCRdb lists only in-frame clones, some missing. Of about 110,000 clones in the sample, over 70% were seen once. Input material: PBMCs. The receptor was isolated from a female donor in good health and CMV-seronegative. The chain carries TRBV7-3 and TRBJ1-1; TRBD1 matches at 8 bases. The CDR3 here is CASSYQGATTEAFF. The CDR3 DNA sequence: TGTGCCAGCAGCTACCAGGGGGCGACGACTGAAGCTTTCTTT. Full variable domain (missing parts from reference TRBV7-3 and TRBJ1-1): GAGVSQTPSNKVTEKGKYVELRCDPISGHTALYWYRQSLGQGPEFLIYFQGTGAADDSGLPNDRFFAVRPEGSVSTLKIQRTERGDSAVYLCASSYQGATTEAFFGQGTRLTVV.